This T cell receptor (beta chain) was found in a study of OX40 agonist ivuxolimab in advanced cancers. Trimming removed 2 bases from V and 0 bases from J; junction bases left unmatched: 1. Germline lookup yields CDR1 SGHAT and CDR2 FQNNGV. The CDR3 totals 15 residues. Some clones are missing from TCRdb's copy, which holds only in-frame ones; the method was immunoSEQ multiplex PCR. Of about 37,000 clones in the sample, about 88% were seen once. The source of this sequence is an adult with an advanced solid tumor such as melanoma, head and neck, liver or kidney cancer. The chain has TRBV11-2 and TRBJ1-1; 9 bases map to TRBD1. The sequenced sample was CD4+ or CD8+ T cells sorted from blood, obtained in a trial of the OX40 agonist ivuxolimab. DNA for the CDR3: TGTGCCAGCAGCTTAACAGGGGGCTTGAACACTGAAGCTTTCTTT. Amino acid sequence: CASSLTGGLNTEAFF. Combining the CDR3 with reference TRBV11-2 and TRBJ1-1 gives the whole variable domain EAGVAQSPRYKIIEKRQSVAFWCNPISGHATLYWYQQILGQGPKLLIQFQNNGVVDDSQLPKDRFSAERLKGVDSTLKIQPAKLEDSAVYLCASSLTGGLNTEAFFGQGTRLTVV.